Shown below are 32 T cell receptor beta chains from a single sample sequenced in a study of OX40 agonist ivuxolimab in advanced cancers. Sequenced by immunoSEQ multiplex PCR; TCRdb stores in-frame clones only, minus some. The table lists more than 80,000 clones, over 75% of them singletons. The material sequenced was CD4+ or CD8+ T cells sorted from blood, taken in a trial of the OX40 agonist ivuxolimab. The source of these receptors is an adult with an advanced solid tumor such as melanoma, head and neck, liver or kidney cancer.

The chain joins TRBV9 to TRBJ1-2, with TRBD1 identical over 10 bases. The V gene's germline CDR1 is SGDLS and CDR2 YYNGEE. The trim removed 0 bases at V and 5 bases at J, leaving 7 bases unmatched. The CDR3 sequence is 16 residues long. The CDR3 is CASSVAATGGAYGYTF. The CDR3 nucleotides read TGTGCCAGCAGCGTAGCCGCGACAGGGGGCGCGTATGGCTACACCTTC.

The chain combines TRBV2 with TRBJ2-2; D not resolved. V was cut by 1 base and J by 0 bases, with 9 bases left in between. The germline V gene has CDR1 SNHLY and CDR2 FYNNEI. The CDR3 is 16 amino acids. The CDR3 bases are TGTGCCAGCAGTGAAGTTCACATAGCGAACACCGGGGAGCTGTTTTTT. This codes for CASSEVHIANTGELFF.

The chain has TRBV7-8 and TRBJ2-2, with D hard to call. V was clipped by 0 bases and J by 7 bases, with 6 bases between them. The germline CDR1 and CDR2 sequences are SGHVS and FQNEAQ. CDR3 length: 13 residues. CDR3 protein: CASSLAGGGELFF. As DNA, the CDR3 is TGTGCCAGCAGCTTAGCCGGTGGCGGGGAGCTGTTTTTT. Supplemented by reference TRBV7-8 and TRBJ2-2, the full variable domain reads GAGVSQSPRYKVAKRGQDVALRCDPISGHVSLFWYQQALGQGPEFLTYFQNEAQLDKSGLPSDRFFAERPEGSVSTLKIQRTQQEDSAVYLCASSLAGGGELFFGEGSRLTVL.

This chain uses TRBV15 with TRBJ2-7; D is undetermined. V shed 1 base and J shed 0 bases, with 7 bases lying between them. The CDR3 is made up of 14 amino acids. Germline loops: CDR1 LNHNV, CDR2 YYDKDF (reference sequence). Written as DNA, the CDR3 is TGTGCCACCAGCAGAGGTTTTACCTCCTACGAGCAGTACTTC. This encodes CATSRGFTSYEQYF.

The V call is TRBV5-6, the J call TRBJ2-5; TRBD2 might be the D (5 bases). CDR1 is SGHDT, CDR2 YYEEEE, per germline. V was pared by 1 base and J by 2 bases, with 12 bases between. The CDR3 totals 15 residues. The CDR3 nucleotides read TGTGCCAGCAGCTTGTTCCTAGCATTACAAGAGACCCAGTACTTC. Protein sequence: CASSLFLALQETQYF.

The CDR3 nucleotides are TGTGCCAGCAGTGACACCAACCGTGGGCAGTTCTTC. This gives the protein CASSDTNRGQFF. The chain combines TRBV28 with TRBJ2-1; no definite D call. The length of the CDR3 is 12 residues. Between the trimmed V and J ends, which lost 5 bases and 12 bases, there was a span of 14 bases. Germline CDR1 reads MDHEN; CDR2 reads SYDVKM.

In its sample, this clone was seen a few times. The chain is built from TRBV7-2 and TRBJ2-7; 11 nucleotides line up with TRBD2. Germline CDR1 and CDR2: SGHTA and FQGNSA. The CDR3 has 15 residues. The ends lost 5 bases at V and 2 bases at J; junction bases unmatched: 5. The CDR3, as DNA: TGTGCCAGCAGCGTAACTAGCGGGAGCACCTACGAGCAGTACTTC. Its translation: CASSVTSGSTYEQYF.

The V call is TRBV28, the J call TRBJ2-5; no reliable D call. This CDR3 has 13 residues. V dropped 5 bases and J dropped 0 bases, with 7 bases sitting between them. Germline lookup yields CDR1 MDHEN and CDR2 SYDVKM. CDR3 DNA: TGTGCCAGCAGTCGGACGGACCAAGAGACCCAGTACTTC. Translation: CASSRTDQETQYF. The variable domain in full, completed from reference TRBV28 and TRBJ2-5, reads DVKVTQSSRYLVKRTGEKVFLECVQDMDHENMFWYRQDPGLGLRLIYFSYDVKMKEKGDIPEGYSVSREKKERFSLILESASTNQTSMYLCASSRTDQETQYFGPGTRLLVL.

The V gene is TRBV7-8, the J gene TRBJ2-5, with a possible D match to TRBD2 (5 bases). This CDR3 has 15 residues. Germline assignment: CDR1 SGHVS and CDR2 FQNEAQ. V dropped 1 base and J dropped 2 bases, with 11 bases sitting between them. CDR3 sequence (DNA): TGTGCCAGCAGCTTAGGAGGGCTAGCACAAGAGACCCAGTACTTC. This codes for CASSLGGLAQETQYF.

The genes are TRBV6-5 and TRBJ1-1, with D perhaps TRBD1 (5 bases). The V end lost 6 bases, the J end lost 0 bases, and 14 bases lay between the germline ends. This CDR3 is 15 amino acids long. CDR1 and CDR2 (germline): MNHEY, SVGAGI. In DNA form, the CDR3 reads TGTGCCAGCAGCTCAACTGGGGGAATGAACACTGAAGCTTTCTTT. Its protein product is CASSSTGGMNTEAFF.

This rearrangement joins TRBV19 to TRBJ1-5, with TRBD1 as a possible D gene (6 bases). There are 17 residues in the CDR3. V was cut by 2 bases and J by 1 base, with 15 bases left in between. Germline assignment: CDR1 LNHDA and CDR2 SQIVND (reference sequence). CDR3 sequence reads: CASSISWGRESNQPQHF. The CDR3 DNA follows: TGTGCCAGTAGTATATCCTGGGGGCGCGAGAGCAATCAGCCCCAGCATTTT.

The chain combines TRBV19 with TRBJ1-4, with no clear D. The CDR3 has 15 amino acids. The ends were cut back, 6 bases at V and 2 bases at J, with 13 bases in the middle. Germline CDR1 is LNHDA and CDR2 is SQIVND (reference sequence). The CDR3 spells CASSREVATNEKLFF. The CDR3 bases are TGTGCCAGTAGCAGAGAAGTGGCGACTAATGAAAAACTGTTTTTT.

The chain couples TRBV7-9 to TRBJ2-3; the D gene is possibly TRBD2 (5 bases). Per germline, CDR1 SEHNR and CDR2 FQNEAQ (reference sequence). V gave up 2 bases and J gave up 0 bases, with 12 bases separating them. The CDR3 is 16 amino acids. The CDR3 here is CASSLRGGGSTDTQYF. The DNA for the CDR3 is TGTGCCAGCAGCTTACGAGGCGGCGGGAGCACAGATACGCAGTATTTT.

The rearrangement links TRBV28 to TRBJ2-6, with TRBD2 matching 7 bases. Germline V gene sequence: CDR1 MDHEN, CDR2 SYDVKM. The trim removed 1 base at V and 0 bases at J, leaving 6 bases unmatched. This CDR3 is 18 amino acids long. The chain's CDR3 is CASSLFGRSSSGANVLTF. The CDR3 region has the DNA TGTGCCAGCAGTTTATTCGGGAGGAGTTCCTCTGGGGCCAACGTCCTGACTTTC.

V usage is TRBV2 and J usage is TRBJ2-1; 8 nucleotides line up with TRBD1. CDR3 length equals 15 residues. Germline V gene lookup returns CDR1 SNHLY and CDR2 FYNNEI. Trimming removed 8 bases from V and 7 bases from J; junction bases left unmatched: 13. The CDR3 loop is CASSEAAGGRNEQFF. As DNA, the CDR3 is TGTGCCAGCTCGGAGGCGGCAGGGGGCCGTAATGAGCAGTTCTTC.

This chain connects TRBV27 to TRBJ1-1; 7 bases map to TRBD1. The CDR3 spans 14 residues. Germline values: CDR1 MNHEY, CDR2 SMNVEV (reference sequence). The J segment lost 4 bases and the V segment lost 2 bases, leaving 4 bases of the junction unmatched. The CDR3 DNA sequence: TGTGCCAGCAGTTTACGGCCAGGGGGCACTGAAGCTTTCTTT. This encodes CASSLRPGGTEAFF.

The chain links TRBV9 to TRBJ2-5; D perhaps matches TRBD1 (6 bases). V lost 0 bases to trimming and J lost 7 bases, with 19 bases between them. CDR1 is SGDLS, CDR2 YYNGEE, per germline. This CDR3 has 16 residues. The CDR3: CASSVDEGKPRGTQYF. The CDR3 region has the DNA TGTGCCAGCAGCGTAGATGAGGGGAAGCCCAGGGGGACCCAGTACTTC.

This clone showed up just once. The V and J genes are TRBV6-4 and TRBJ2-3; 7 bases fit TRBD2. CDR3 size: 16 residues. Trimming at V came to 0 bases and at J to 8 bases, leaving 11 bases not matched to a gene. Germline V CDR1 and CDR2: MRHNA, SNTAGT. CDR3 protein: CASSDSPGGGAGTQYF. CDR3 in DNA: TGTGCCAGCAGTGACTCTCCGGGAGGAGGGGCGGGTACGCAGTATTTT.

The CDR3 loop is CASSERREAYNEQFF. Written as DNA, the CDR3 is TGTGCCAGCAGTGAACGTCGGGAGGCCTACAATGAGCAGTTCTTC. The rearrangement uses TRBV2 and TRBJ2-1, with 7 nucleotides matching TRBD2. The junction had 3 bases not matched to a gene; V was cut back by 2 bases and J by 2 bases. This CDR3 contains 15 residues. Germline-derived CDR1 and CDR2 are SNHLY and FYNNEI.

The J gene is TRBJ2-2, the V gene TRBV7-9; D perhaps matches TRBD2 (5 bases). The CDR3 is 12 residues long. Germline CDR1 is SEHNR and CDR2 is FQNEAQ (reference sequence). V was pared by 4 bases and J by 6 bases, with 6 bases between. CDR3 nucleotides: TGTGCCAGCAGCTCCGGGGCCGGGGAGCTGTTTTTT. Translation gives CASSSGAGELFF.

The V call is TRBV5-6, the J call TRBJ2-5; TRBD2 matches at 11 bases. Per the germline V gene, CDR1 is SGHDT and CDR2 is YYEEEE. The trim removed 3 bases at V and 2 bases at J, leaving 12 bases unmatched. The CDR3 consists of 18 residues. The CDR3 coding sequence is TGTGCCAGCAGCTGGTTCCTATTGACTAGCGGGACACAAGAGACCCAGTACTTC. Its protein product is CASSWFLLTSGTQETQYF.

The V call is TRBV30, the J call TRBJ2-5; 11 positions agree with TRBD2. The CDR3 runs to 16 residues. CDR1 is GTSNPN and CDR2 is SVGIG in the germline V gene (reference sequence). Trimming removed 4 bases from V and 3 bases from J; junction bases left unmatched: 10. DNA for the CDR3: TGTGCCTGGAAAACCGGGACTAGCGGAGCTAAAGAGACCCAGTACTTC. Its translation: CAWKTGTSGAKETQYF.

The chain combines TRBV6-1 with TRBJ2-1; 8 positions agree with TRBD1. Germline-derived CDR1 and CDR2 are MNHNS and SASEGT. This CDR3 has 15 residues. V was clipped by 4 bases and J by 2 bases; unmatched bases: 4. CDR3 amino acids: CASSGGTGAYNEQFF. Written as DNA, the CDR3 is TGTGCCAGCAGTGGCGGGACAGGTGCCTACAATGAGCAGTTCTTC.

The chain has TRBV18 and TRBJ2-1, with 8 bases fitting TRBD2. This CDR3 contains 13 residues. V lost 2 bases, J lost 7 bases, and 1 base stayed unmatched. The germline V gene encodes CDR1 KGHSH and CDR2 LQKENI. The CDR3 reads CASSPSGGNEQFF. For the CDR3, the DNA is TGTGCCAGCTCACCATCGGGGGGGAATGAGCAGTTCTTC.

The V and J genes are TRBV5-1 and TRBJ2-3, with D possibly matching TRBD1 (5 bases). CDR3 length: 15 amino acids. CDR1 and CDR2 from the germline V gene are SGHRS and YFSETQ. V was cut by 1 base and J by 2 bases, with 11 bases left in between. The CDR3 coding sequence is TGCGCCAGCAGCTTGTCTCAGGGATACACAGATACGCAGTATTTT. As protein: CASSLSQGYTDTQYF.

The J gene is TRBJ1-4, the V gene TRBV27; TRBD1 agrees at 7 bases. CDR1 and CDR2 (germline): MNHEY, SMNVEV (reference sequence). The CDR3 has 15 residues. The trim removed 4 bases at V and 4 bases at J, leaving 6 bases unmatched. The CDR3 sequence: CASSSRTGSNEKLFF. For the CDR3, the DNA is TGTGCCAGCAGTTCTCGGACAGGCAGTAATGAAAAACTGTTTTTT.

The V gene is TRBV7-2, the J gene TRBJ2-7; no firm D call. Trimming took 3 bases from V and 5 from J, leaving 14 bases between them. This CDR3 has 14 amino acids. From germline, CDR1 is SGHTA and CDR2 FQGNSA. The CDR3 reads CASSFLRVGHEQYF. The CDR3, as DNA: TGTGCCAGCAGCTTCCTTCGAGTTGGGCACGAGCAGTACTTC.

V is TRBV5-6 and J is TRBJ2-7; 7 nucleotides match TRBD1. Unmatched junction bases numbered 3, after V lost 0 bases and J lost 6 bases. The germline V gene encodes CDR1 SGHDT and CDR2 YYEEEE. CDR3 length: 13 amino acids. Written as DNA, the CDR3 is TGTGCCAGCAGCTTGGCAGGGGGAGCCGAGCAGTACTTC. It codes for CASSLAGGAEQYF. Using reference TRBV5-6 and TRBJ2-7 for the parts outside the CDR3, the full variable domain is DAGVTQSPTHLIKTRGQQVTLRCSPKSGHDTVSWYQQALGQGPQFIFQYYEEEERQRGNFPDRFSGHQFPNYSSELNVNALLLGDSALYLCASSLAGGAEQYFGPGTRLTVT.

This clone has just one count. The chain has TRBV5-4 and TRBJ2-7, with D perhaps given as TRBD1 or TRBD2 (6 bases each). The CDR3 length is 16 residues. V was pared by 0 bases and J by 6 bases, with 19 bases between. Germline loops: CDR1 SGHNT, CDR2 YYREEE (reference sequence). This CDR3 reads CASSLAYGGPSSEQYF. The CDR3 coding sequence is TGTGCCAGCAGCTTGGCCTATGGGGGGCCGTCTTCCGAGCAGTACTTC.

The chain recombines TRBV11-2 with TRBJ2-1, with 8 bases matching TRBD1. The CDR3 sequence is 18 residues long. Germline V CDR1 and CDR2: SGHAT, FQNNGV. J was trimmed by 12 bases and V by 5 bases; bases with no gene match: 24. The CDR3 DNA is TGTGCCAGCAGCCTCCGAGCCGGAACCGGGACAGGTATAGTTGGGCAGTTCTTC. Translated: CASSLRAGTGTGIVGQFF.

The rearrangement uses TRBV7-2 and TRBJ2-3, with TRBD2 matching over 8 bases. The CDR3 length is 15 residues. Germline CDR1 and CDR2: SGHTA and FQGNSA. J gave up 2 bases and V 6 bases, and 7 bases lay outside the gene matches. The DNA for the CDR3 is TGTGCCAGCAGGTTTGGACTAGCCGACACAGATACGCAGTATTTT. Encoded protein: CASRFGLADTDTQYF.

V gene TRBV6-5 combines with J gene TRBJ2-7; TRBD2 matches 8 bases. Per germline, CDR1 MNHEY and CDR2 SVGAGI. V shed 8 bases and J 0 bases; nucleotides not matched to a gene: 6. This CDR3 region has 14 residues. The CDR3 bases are TGTGCCAGCGGCCGAGCGGGAGCCTCCTACGAGCAGTACTTC. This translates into CASGRAGASYEQYF.